The 29 T cell receptor beta chains below come from one sample, sequenced in a study of T-cell reconstitution after alpha-beta-depleted transplantation in children. The authors prepared the TCRbeta library with unique molecular identifiers. TCRdb fed the PCR reads into MiXCR, producing one record per CDR3 protein. The table records about 1,000,000 distinct CDR3 sequences, 25% to 30% of them present only once. This sample comprised PBMCs, mostly from graft donor cells, obtained 360 days after TCRalphabeta/CD19-depleted stem cell transplant. The receptors originated from a boy younger than two who had a stem cell transplant for SCID, so the T cells may come from the graft donor.

This clonotype turned up a few times. The chain carries TRBV6-5 and TRBJ2-2; possibly TRBD1 for D (6 bases). This CDR3 has 13 amino acids. Germline V gene lookup returns CDR1 MNHEY and CDR2 SVGAGI. V dropped 6 bases and J dropped 6 bases, with 11 bases sitting between them. Written as DNA, the CDR3 is TGTGCCAGCAGCTACAGGGAACCCGGGGAGCTGTTTTTT. It is translated as CASSYREPGELFF.

The genes are TRBV4-3 and TRBJ2-3; no reliable D call. This CDR3 spans 13 amino acids. Germline CDR1 reads LGHNA; CDR2 reads YSLEER. The V end lost 4 bases, the J end lost 5 bases, and 10 bases lay between the germline ends. CDR3 region: CASSPIRVDTQYF. CDR3 sequence (DNA): TGCGCCAGCAGCCCGATTAGAGTAGATACGCAGTATTTT.

This chain uses TRBV12-3 or TRBV12-4 with TRBJ1-5; 9 bases agree with TRBD1. Trimming removed 5 bases from V and 1 base from J; junction bases left unmatched: 9. CDR3 length: 17 amino acids. The chain's CDR3 is CASSLIPGTGSNQPQHF. CDR3 nucleotide sequence: TGTGCCAGCAGTCTCATCCCCGGGACAGGGAGCAATCAGCCCCAGCATTTT.

There are many counts of this clonotype. V gene TRBV6-2 or TRBV6-3 combines with J gene TRBJ1-1; 9 nucleotides line up with TRBD1. V shed 6 bases, J shed 10 bases, and the junction held 12 bases outside the gene matches. Germline V gene lookup returns CDR1 MNHEY and CDR2 SVGEGT. The length of the CDR3 is 14 residues. CDR3 loop: CASSHRDRAPVAFF. The CDR3 DNA reads TGTGCCAGCAGCCACCGGGACAGGGCGCCGGTAGCTTTCTTT.

The genes are TRBV27 and TRBJ2-5; D is unclear. Trimming removed 5 bases at V and 5 bases at J, with 9 bases between. This CDR3 spans 12 amino acids. Germline V gene data show CDR1 as MNHEY and CDR2 as SMNVEV (reference sequence). The CDR3 loop reads CASSRPRETQYF. CDR3 sequence (DNA): TGTGCCAGCAGTCGGCCAAGGGAGACCCAGTACTTC.

The CDR3, as DNA: TGTGCCAGCAGCCAAAGGGGCCCCTACGGGGCTAGCAATCAGCCCCAGCATTTT. It codes for CASSQRGPYGASNQPQHF. The genes are TRBV6-1 and TRBJ1-5, with D possibly TRBD1 on 5 matching bases. Germline CDR1 and CDR2: MNHNS and SASEGT. The CDR3 has 18 residues. Trimming took 6 bases from V and 0 from J, leaving 21 bases between them.

This sequence joins TRBV20-1 and TRBJ2-1; 7 bases align to TRBD1. Germline values: CDR1 DFQATT, CDR2 SNEGSKA (reference sequence). This CDR3 contains 14 residues. V gave up 1 base and J gave up 6 bases; unmatched junction bases: 6. The CDR3 sequence is CSARGGQSFNEQFF. CDR3 DNA: TGCAGTGCTAGAGGGGGACAGTCATTCAATGAGCAGTTCTTC.

This clonotype was seen a handful of times. The rearrangement links TRBV20-1 to TRBJ1-1; D perhaps matches TRBD1 (6 bases). Germline V gives CDR1 DFQATT, CDR2 SNEGSKA (reference sequence). Trimming took off 6 bases at V and 3 bases at J, with 17 bases between the two ends. The CDR3 length is 14 residues. Here the CDR3 DNA reads TGCAGTGCCCTAGAGACCGGGGGCGACACTGAAGCTTTCTTT. Its translation is CSALETGGDTEAFF.

This chain joins TRBV20-1 and TRBJ2-7; TRBD1 aligns across 8 bases. Trimming took 3 bases from V and 5 from J; bases not matched to a gene: 9. There are 14 residues in the CDR3. The germline gives CDR1 DFQATT, CDR2 SNEGSKA (reference sequence). CDR3 in amino acids: CSARAGGALNEQYF. DNA of the CDR3: TGCAGTGCTAGGGCAGGGGGCGCTCTGAACGAGCAGTACTTC.

V and J are TRBV12-3 or TRBV12-4 and TRBJ1-2; no reliable D call. V was trimmed by 3 bases and J by 5 bases, leaving 7 bases between them. The CDR3 contains 12 residues. CDR3 loop: CASSFPYYGYTF. The CDR3 DNA sequence: TGTGCCAGCAGTTTCCCCTATTATGGCTACACCTTC.

This clonotype showed up just a few times. V is TRBV3-1 and J is TRBJ1-2; 7 bases map to TRBD1. V was clipped by 3 bases and J by 8 bases; unmatched bases: 9. This CDR3 contains 14 residues. Germline V gives CDR1 LGHDT, CDR2 YNNKEL (reference sequence). The CDR3 DNA reads TGTGCCAGCAGCCATGATACAGGGGCTGGCGGCTACACCTTC. This sequence encodes CASSHDTGAGGYTF. The whole variable domain, filled in from reference TRBV3-1 and TRBJ1-2, reads DTAVSQTPKYLVTQMGNDKSIKCEQNLGHDTMYWYKQDSKKFLKIMFSYNNKELIINETVPNRFSPKSPDKAHLNLHINSLELGDSAVYFCASSHDTGAGGYTFGSGTRLTVV.

The genes are TRBV15 and TRBJ2-1; no reliable D call. Germline CDR1 reads LNHNV; CDR2 reads YYDKDF (reference sequence). This CDR3 region has 16 residues. Deletions cut 0 bases from V and 9 bases from J, with 18 bases between. CDR3 protein: CATSRDFSLARPEQFF. The CDR3 DNA reads as TGTGCCACCAGCAGAGATTTTTCTTTGGCCCGGCCTGAGCAGTTCTTC.

Only a few counts were recorded for this clonotype. The V gene is TRBV5-5, the J gene TRBJ1-1; D remains ambiguous. The CDR3 loop spans 15 amino acids. Looked up from germline, CDR1 is SGHKS and CDR2 is YYEKEE (reference sequence). Deletions cut 1 base from V and 2 bases from J, with 12 bases between. CDR3 amino acids: CASSLITTPNTEAFF. The CDR3 DNA reads as TGTGCCAGCAGCTTGATAACAACACCCAACACTGAAGCTTTCTTT.

In its sample, this clonotype was seen many times. This sequence joins TRBV5-5 and TRBJ2-1, with 8 bases fitting TRBD1. Germline V gene lookup returns CDR1 SGHKS and CDR2 YYEKEE (reference sequence). This CDR3 spans 16 amino acids. The ends lost 2 bases at V and 3 bases at J; junction bases unmatched: 7. CDR3 loop: CASSFPRTGNYNEQFF. DNA for the CDR3: TGTGCCAGCAGCTTCCCCCGGACAGGGAACTACAATGAGCAGTTCTTC.

This rearrangement joins TRBV27 to TRBJ1-2; no reliable D call. Trimming removed 3 bases from V and 3 bases from J, with 8 bases in between. Per germline, CDR1 MNHEY and CDR2 SMNVEV (reference sequence). CDR3 length: 13 amino acids. CDR3 nucleotides: TGTGCCAGCAGTTTTGGACCCTACTATGGCTACACCTTC. Translation: CASSFGPYYGYTF.

About this clonotype itself: A much larger clone lies a single base off, so this may be a read error. The chain uses TRBV7-6 and TRBJ2-3; a weak D match, TRBD2 (5 bases). The germline gives CDR1 SGHVS, CDR2 FNYEAQ. The CDR3 consists of 13 residues. CDR3 DNA sequence: TGTGTCAGCAGCTTAGCGCTGGCAGATACGCAGTATTTT. Protein sequence: CVSSLALADTQYF.

This clonotype has a handful of counts. The chain has TRBV30 and TRBJ2-2, with D hard to call. Germline V CDR1 and CDR2: GTSNPN, SVGIG (reference sequence). V shed 0 bases and J shed 3 bases, with 8 bases lying between them. This CDR3 is 14 amino acids long. CDR3 nucleotide sequence: TGTGCCTGGAGTGTCCGTCCGGACACCGGGGAGCTGTTTTTT. Translating gives CAWSVRPDTGELFF.

The V call is TRBV9, the J call TRBJ2-5; D might be TRBD2 (5 bases). The CDR3 runs 15 residues. V lost 4 bases, J lost 4 bases, and 17 bases lay in between. Germline CDR1 is SGDLS and CDR2 is YYNGEE. As DNA, the CDR3 is TGTGCCAGCAGCTCTCCCGGAGGAGAGGCAGAGACCCAGTACTTC. This sequence encodes CASSSPGGEAETQYF. Together with reference TRBV9 and TRBJ2-5, the CDR3 gives the full variable domain: DSGVTQTPKHLITATGQRVTLRCSPRSGDLSVYWYQQSLDQGLQFLIQYYNGEERAKGNILERFSAQQFPDLHSELNLSSLELGDSALYFCASSSPGGEAETQYFGPGTRLLVL.

The rearrangement links TRBV18 to TRBJ2-7; a possible D gene is TRBD1 (6 bases). The CDR3 sequence is 15 residues long. V dropped 4 bases and J dropped 1 base, with 14 bases sitting between them. Germline V gene data show CDR1 as KGHSH and CDR2 as LQKENI. The CDR3 here is CASSHPTGRSYEQYF. The DNA of the CDR3 is TGTGCCAGCTCACACCCGACAGGAAGATCCTACGAGCAGTACTTC.

The CDR3 loop reads CASCPLGTDSHSNTGELFF. The CDR3 DNA sequence: TGTGCCAGCTGTCCCCTCGGGACAGACAGCCATTCGAACACCGGGGAGCTGTTTTTT. J is TRBJ2-2 and V is TRBV12-3 or TRBV12-4, with 7 bases that match TRBD1. This CDR3 has 19 residues. V was pared by 8 bases and J by 0 bases, with 18 bases of the junction left unmatched.

There are a few counts of this clonotype. J is TRBJ2-3 and V is TRBV9, with TRBD2 as a possible D gene (6 bases). Germline assignment: CDR1 SGDLS and CDR2 YYNGEE. CDR3 length equals 16 residues. V was pared by 4 bases and J by 1 base, with 16 bases between. CDR3 in amino acids: CASSTGTREGTDTQYF. CDR3 bases: TGTGCCAGCAGCACCGGGACCAGGGAGGGCACAGATACGCAGTATTTT.

J is TRBJ2-5 and V is TRBV9; 8 nucleotides agree with TRBD1. The CDR3 runs to 16 residues. Germline V gene lookup returns CDR1 SGDLS and CDR2 YYNGEE. V gave up 0 bases and J gave up 5 bases; unmatched junction bases: 9. The CDR3 protein is CASSVVGQGWGETQYF. The CDR3 region has the DNA TGTGCCAGCAGCGTAGTAGGACAGGGATGGGGTGAGACCCAGTACTTC.

V gene TRBV6-1 combines with J gene TRBJ2-5; weak D call: TRBD2 (5 bases). Trimming took 7 bases from V and 2 from J, leaving 14 bases between them. The CDR3 is 14 residues long. Germline CDR1 reads MNHNS; CDR2 reads SASEGT. The CDR3 bases are TGTGCCAGCAAAGGGCGGAGGAATCAAGAGACCCAGTACTTC. Protein product: CASKGRRNQETQYF.

This clonotype has more than one count but fewer than ten. The rearrangement links TRBV3-1 to TRBJ2-1; perhaps TRBD2 as D (5 bases). Trimming removed 3 bases from V and 4 bases from J, with 13 bases in between. The CDR3 length is 15 residues. The germline gives CDR1 LGHDT, CDR2 YNNKEL (reference sequence). CDR3 residues: CASSQVFGVYNEQFF. As DNA, the CDR3 is TGTGCCAGCAGCCAGGTTTTCGGGGTTTACAATGAGCAGTTCTTC.

The chain combines TRBV29-1 with TRBJ2-5; D might be TRBD1 (5 bases). CDR1 is SQVTM and CDR2 is ANQGSEA in the germline V gene. V lost 3 bases to trimming and J lost 0 bases, with 8 bases between them. The CDR3 runs to 13 residues. The CDR3 DNA follows: TGCAGCGTTGAGGGGCAGAACCAAGAGACCCAGTACTTC. Residues: CSVEGQNQETQYF.

There are a few counts of this clonotype. This chain links TRBV29-1 with TRBJ2-7; 15 bases fit TRBD2. In germline, CDR1 is SQVTM, CDR2 ANQGSEA. This CDR3 contains 16 residues. Trimming cost V 1 base and J 7 bases; bases outside gene matches: 8. The CDR3 region is CSVEAGGLAGGLEQYF. CDR3 coding DNA: TGCAGCGTTGAAGCCGGAGGACTAGCGGGGGGGCTGGAGCAGTACTTC.

This clonotype was found a few times. J is TRBJ2-5 and V is TRBV7-2; D remains unclear. V lost 2 bases to trimming and J lost 5 bases, with 9 bases between them. This CDR3 contains 13 residues. Looked up from germline, CDR1 is SGHTA and CDR2 is FQGNSA. The CDR3 sequence is CASSLRNWETQYF. The DNA of the CDR3 is TGTGCCAGCAGCTTACGAAACTGGGAGACCCAGTACTTC.

V and J are TRBV12-3 or TRBV12-4 and TRBJ2-6; D remains ambiguous. Trimming shortened V by 6 bases and J by 4 bases, and 10 bases separated the two germline ends. This CDR3 has 14 amino acids. CDR3 DNA sequence: TGTGCCAGCAGGATCTCGAGGGGGGCCAACGTCCTGACTTTC. Residues: CASRISRGANVLTF.

The V call is TRBV4-1, the J call TRBJ2-1; possibly TRBD2 for D (6 bases). Germline CDR1 MGHRA, CDR2 YSYEKL. Trimming pared 3 bases from V and 7 bases from J, leaving 10 bases between. This CDR3 is built from 13 residues. CDR3 protein: CASSQGGMNEQFF. CDR3 in DNA: TGCGCCAGCAGCCAGGGGGGAATGAATGAGCAGTTCTTC.